The T cell receptor beta chain under discussion was sequenced for a study of T cell changes during pregnancy in multiple sclerosis. CDR3 length: 16 amino acids. V was trimmed by 3 bases and J by 0 bases, leaving 11 bases between them. Germline CDR1 is MDHEN and CDR2 is SYDVKM. Sequencing was performed with immunoSEQ multiplex PCR; in TCRdb, only in-frame clones are kept and a portion is missing. This sample has fewer than 70,000 clones, with approximately 92% found just once. This sequence originates from a female donor in good health, enrolled as a control in a pregnancy study. Here the sequenced sample was peripheral blood, taken in the second trimester of pregnancy. V usage is TRBV28 and J usage is TRBJ2-2; no definite D call. CDR3 sequence: CASSFVRVTNTGELFF. CDR3 DNA: TGTGCCAGCAGTTTCGTCCGGGTCACGAACACCGGGGAGCTGTTTTTT.